Listed here are 25 T cell receptor beta chains from one sample, sequenced in a study of cytomegalovirus exposure and HLA in healthy donors. The PCR contained 60 Vbeta and 13 Jbeta primers. TCRdb keeps only in-frame clones here, not all; method: immunoSEQ multiplex PCR. The sample lists 120,000 to 150,000 clones; roughly 80% were seen once. The sequencing input was PBMCs. Receptors were obtained from a female donor in good health and CMV-seronegative.

This clone has just one count. Other DNA sequences in this specimen translate into the identical CDR3. The chain employs TRBV6-5 and TRBJ2-1; D perhaps matches TRBD1 (5 bases). Trimming removed 3 bases from V and 4 bases from J, with 10 bases in between. From germline, CDR1 is MNHEY and CDR2 SVGAGI. This CDR3 contains 14 residues. The CDR3 DNA sequence: TGTGCCAGCAGTTATGACAGTACTTACAATGAGCAGTTCTTC. It translates to CASSYDSTYNEQFF.

This clone was counted only a few times. The rearrangement joins TRBV19 to TRBJ2-7, with 8 bases fitting TRBD1. Germline CDR1 and CDR2: LNHDA and SQIVND (reference sequence). The CDR3 has 15 residues. The ends lost 1 base at V and 6 bases at J; junction bases unmatched: 8. DNA of the CDR3: TGTGCCAGTAGTATAGCCGGGACAGGAGACCCCGAGCAGTACTTC. It yields the protein CASSIAGTGDPEQYF.

The chain combines TRBV9 with TRBJ1-4; no clear D. CDR3 size: 15 residues. V lost 4 bases and J 1 base, leaving 11 bases between the germline ends. CDR1 SGDLS and CDR2 YYNGEE come from the germline V gene. CDR3 sequence (DNA): TGTGCCAGCAGCCCCTGGCCGGGAACTAATGAAAAACTGTTTTTT. Encoded protein: CASSPWPGTNEKLFF.

V usage is TRBV10-3 and J usage is TRBJ2-7, with D possibly being TRBD1 (5 bases). CDR3 size: 18 residues. The V gene's germline CDR1 is ENHRY and CDR2 SYGVKD. The V and J ends lost 0 bases and 3 bases respectively, with 21 bases between them. Written as DNA, the CDR3 is TGTGCCATCAGTGAGTCGAATCCCGCAGGGATCGAAGGCTACGAGCAGTACTTC. It encodes CAISESNPAGIEGYEQYF.

The chain links TRBV5-1 to TRBJ2-3; TRBD2 matches at 16 bases. The CDR3 extends over 18 amino acids. The germline V gene has CDR1 SGHRS and CDR2 YFSETQ. V lost 3 bases to trimming and J lost 2 bases; unmatched junction nucleotides: 6. The CDR3 bases are TGCGCCAGCAGCTCGGGACTAGCGGGAGGGCCGGTCACAGATACGCAGTATTTT. This sequence encodes CASSSGLAGGPVTDTQYF.

The chain joins TRBV28 to TRBJ1-1, with D possibly TRBD1 on 6 matching bases. This CDR3 is 13 amino acids long. The germline V gene has CDR1 MDHEN and CDR2 SYDVKM. The V and J ends lost 2 bases and 4 bases respectively, with 8 bases between them. The CDR3 nucleotides are TGTGCCAGCAGTTTAGGACAGTCCACTGAAGCTTTCTTT. Amino acid sequence: CASSLGQSTEAFF.

The genes are TRBV25-1 and TRBJ2-5; D gene uncertain. The germline CDR1 and CDR2 sequences are MGHDK and SYGVNS. The CDR3 has 14 residues. V was trimmed by 5 bases and J by 2 bases, leaving 12 bases between them. CDR3 in amino acids: CASSFLVPQETQYF. CDR3 bases: TGTGCCAGCAGTTTTTTAGTCCCACAAGAGACCCAGTACTTC.

This clone was detected once. The V gene is TRBV9, the J gene TRBJ1-5; no definite D call. Germline lookup yields CDR1 SGDLS and CDR2 YYNGEE. The CDR3 is 13 residues long. Trimming pared 4 bases from V and 6 bases from J, leaving 11 bases between. CDR3 protein: CASSKILGQPQHF. Written as DNA, the CDR3 is TGTGCCAGCAGCAAGATTCTCGGTCAGCCCCAGCATTTT.

The V and J genes are TRBV5-1 and TRBJ2-5; 12 nucleotides align to TRBD1. Trimming removed 4 bases from V and 4 bases from J; junction bases left unmatched: 5. CDR1 is SGHRS, CDR2 YFSETQ, per germline. The CDR3 is 15 residues long. Here the CDR3 DNA reads TGCGCCAGCAGCGTGGGACAGGGGGCATCAGAGACCCAGTACTTC. Translation: CASSVGQGASETQYF.

This chain links TRBV5-6 with TRBJ2-2, with 13 bases that match TRBD2. Per germline, CDR1 SGHDT and CDR2 YYEEEE. This CDR3 has 16 residues. V lost 6 bases and J lost 5; bases outside the gene matches: 7. The chain's CDR3 is CASNPGLAGLTGELFF. For the CDR3, the DNA is TGTGCCAGCAACCCGGGACTAGCGGGACTAACCGGGGAGCTGTTTTTT.

This chain uses TRBV4-1 with TRBJ2-7; the match to TRBD2 covers 7 bases. The CDR3 extends over 14 amino acids. V lost 1 base to trimming and J lost 5 bases; unmatched junction nucleotides: 5. The V gene's germline CDR1 is MGHRA and CDR2 YSYEKL. In DNA, the CDR3 is TGCGCCAGCAGCCAAGGGACTAGAGGCCACGAGCAGTACTTC. It translates to CASSQGTRGHEQYF.

In regard to this clone: This sample includes further DNA sequences coding for the same CDR3. CDR3 sequence (DNA): TGCGCCAGCAGCCTGGAAGGGGGGGATCAGCCCCAGCATTTT. This gives the protein CASSLEGGDQPQHF. The chain recombines TRBV5-1 with TRBJ1-5; D is possibly TRBD1 (6 bases). CDR3 length: 14 residues. The germline gives CDR1 SGHRS, CDR2 YFSETQ. V was cut by 4 bases and J by 5 bases, with 13 bases left in between.

The rearrangement joins TRBV28 to TRBJ2-1, with 8 bases matching TRBD2. V lost 4 bases and J lost 7; bases outside the gene matches: 6. Per the germline V gene, CDR1 is MDHEN and CDR2 is SYDVKM. The length of the CDR3 is 14 residues. The CDR3 DNA follows: TGTGCCAGCAGTTCCCCCCGGGAGGGTAATGAGCAGTTCTTC. Amino acids: CASSSPREGNEQFF.

This clone was seen a handful of times. The chain carries TRBV30 and TRBJ1-4; 12 positions match TRBD1. The V gene's germline CDR1 is GTSNPN and CDR2 SVGIG (reference sequence). The CDR3 is made up of 16 amino acids. The V and J ends lost 2 bases and 7 bases, in that order; junction bases with no gene match: 8. The CDR3 DNA follows: TGTGCCTGGAGTCGATCGGGACAGGGGGCGCGTGAAAAACTGTTTTTT. This encodes CAWSRSGQGAREKLFF. The variable domain in full, with the rest retrieved from reference TRBV30 and TRBJ1-4, is SQTIHQWPATLVQPVGSPLSLECTVEGTSNPNLYWYRQAAGRGLQLLFYSVGIGQISSEVPQNLSASRPQDRQFILSSKKLLLSDSGFYLCAWSRSGQGAREKLFFGSGTQLSVL.

The chain combines TRBV5-6 with TRBJ2-7; 11 bases are shared with TRBD2. The J segment lost 3 bases and the V segment lost 4 bases, leaving 3 bases of the junction unmatched. The CDR3 has 14 amino acids. In germline, CDR1 is SGHDT, CDR2 YYEEEE. The CDR3 DNA follows: TGTGCCAGCAGCCCTGGGACTAGCGGCTACGAGCAGTACTTC. Translated: CASSPGTSGYEQYF.

The V gene is TRBV11-3, the J gene TRBJ1-1; D is unresolved. V gave up 3 bases and J gave up 1 base, with 6 bases separating them. Germline V lookup: CDR1 SGHNT, CDR2 YENEEA. The CDR3 has 13 residues. The CDR3, as DNA: TGTGCCAGCAGCTTTGAGGGGAACACTGAAGCTTTCTTT. Translated, it gives CASSFEGNTEAFF.

This clone was observed a single time. The rearrangement uses TRBV27 and TRBJ2-3, with 14 positions matching TRBD2. Germline V CDR1 and CDR2: MNHEY, SMNVEV (reference sequence). The V gene end was trimmed by 2 bases and the J gene end by 4 bases; junction bases not matched to a gene: 2. This CDR3 region has 16 residues. CDR3 loop: CASSLGLAGGADTQYF. CDR3 DNA: TGTGCCAGCAGTTTAGGACTAGCGGGAGGTGCAGATACGCAGTATTTT.

This clone was recorded only once. This sequence joins TRBV18 and TRBJ1-5; no clear D gene. Trimming pared 3 bases from V and 4 bases from J, leaving 7 bases between. CDR3 length: 13 residues. Looked up from germline, CDR1 is KGHSH and CDR2 is LQKENI. This chain's CDR3 is CASSPGRNQPQHF. CDR3 nucleotides: TGTGCCAGCTCACCGGGGAGGAATCAGCCCCAGCATTTT.

The chain carries TRBV5-4 and TRBJ2-7, with TRBD1 as a possible D gene (5 bases). Germline assignment: CDR1 SGHNT and CDR2 YYREEE (reference sequence). Deletions cut 1 base from V and 7 bases from J, with 9 bases between. The CDR3 consists of 12 residues. The DNA for the CDR3 is TGTGCCAGCAGCTTGATTACAGGAGAGCAGTACTTC. Translating gives CASSLITGEQYF. The full variable domain, rest sourced from reference TRBV5-4 and TRBJ2-7, is ETGVTQSPTHLIKTRGQQVTLRCSSQSGHNTVSWYQQALGQGPQFIFQYYREEENGRGNFPPRFSGLQFPNYSSELNVNALELDDSALYLCASSLITGEQYFGPGTRLTVT.

J is TRBJ2-1 and V is TRBV7-9; a possible D gene is TRBD2 (5 bases). V lost 4 bases and J lost 7, with 14 bases in between. CDR1 SEHNR and CDR2 FQNEAQ come from the germline V gene (reference sequence). The CDR3 has 14 amino acids. Here the CDR3 DNA reads TGTGCCAGCAGCTCTGAGGTGGGAGCAAATGAGCAGTTCTTC. This sequence encodes CASSSEVGANEQFF.

The chain is built from TRBV28 and TRBJ2-7; 9 bases are a match to TRBD1. Trimming removed 4 bases from V and 5 bases from J; junction bases left unmatched: 9. CDR1 is MDHEN and CDR2 is SYDVKM in the germline V gene. CDR3 size: 15 residues. The CDR3 loop is CASSSTGTGRHEQYF. The CDR3 DNA follows: TGTGCCAGCAGTTCTACCGGGACAGGGAGGCACGAGCAGTACTTC. The whole variable domain, remainder taken from reference TRBV28 and TRBJ2-7, is DVKVTQSSRYLVKRTGEKVFLECVQDMDHENMFWYRQDPGLGLRLIYFSYDVKMKEKGDIPEGYSVSREKKERFSLILESASTNQTSMYLCASSSTGTGRHEQYFGPGTRLTVT.

This chain links TRBV7-2 with TRBJ1-3; D not certain. Trimming stripped 3 bases from V and 8 bases from J, with 14 bases between. This CDR3 has 14 residues. Per germline, CDR1 SGHTA and CDR2 FQGNSA. The DNA of the CDR3 is TGTGCCAGCAGCTTCGCCTCTGGAGGAGACACCATATATTTT. Translating gives CASSFASGGDTIYF.

The V call is TRBV28, the J call TRBJ1-3, with 7 bases fitting TRBD1. The V and J ends lost 6 bases and 5 bases, in that order; junction bases with no gene match: 7. CDR1 MDHEN and CDR2 SYDVKM come from the germline V gene. This CDR3 has 14 amino acids. CDR3 amino acids: CASREQGMRNTIYF. The DNA for the CDR3 is TGTGCCAGCAGAGAACAGGGGATGAGAAACACCATATATTTT.

J is TRBJ2-5 and V is TRBV15; possibly TRBD2 for D (5 bases). The CDR3 spans 14 residues. With 8 bases removed from V and 0 bases from J, the gap between germline ends came to 13 bases. Per germline, CDR1 LNHNV and CDR2 YYDKDF (reference sequence). Written as DNA, the CDR3 is TGTGCCACCCAAGCGGAAGCGGACCAAGAGACCCAGTACTTC. This gives the protein CATQAEADQETQYF.

This chain connects TRBV30 to TRBJ2-7, with 7 bases fitting TRBD2. V was clipped by 1 base and J by 3 bases; unmatched bases: 12. CDR3 size: 16 residues. Germline CDR1 reads GTSNPN; CDR2 reads SVGIG (reference sequence). The CDR3 sequence: CAWSATSVFPYYEQYF. The CDR3 nucleotides read TGTGCCTGGAGTGCTACTAGCGTCTTCCCCTACTACGAGCAGTACTTC.